This T cell receptor beta chain was captured by sequencing in a study of tumor-infiltrating lymphocytes in oesophageal squamous cell carcinoma. One entry per CDR3 protein results from TCRdb running MiXCR on the PCR reads. The table shows approximately 19,000 distinct CDR3 sequences, with approximately 45% occurring only once. This clonotype has only a few counts. This CDR3 spans 15 amino acids. Looked up from germline, CDR1 is SGHVS and CDR2 is FNYEAQ. Trimming stripped 0 bases from V and 7 bases from J, with 15 bases between. This receptor was identified in a female donor with esophageal squamous cell carcinoma. This chain links TRBV7-6 with TRBJ2-5; possibly TRBD2 for D (6 bases). Sequenced input: normal esophageal tissue next to the tumor. The CDR3: CASSLAGGLRGTQYF. The CDR3 region has the DNA TGTGCCAGCAGCTTAGCGGGCGGGCTGCGGGGGACCCAGTACTTC.